A single sample is the source of the 9 T cell receptor beta chains below, sequenced in a study of shared clonotypes between healthy human individuals. TCRdb keeps only in-frame clones here, not all; method: immunoSEQ multiplex PCR. Here the sample spans millions of clones, approximately 94% being singletons. Naive CD8 isolation took CD45RO-negative cells positively selected for CCR7 and excluded terminally differentiated effector memory CD45RA+ cells. Material for sequencing was naive CD8+ T cells sorted from blood. All receptors derive from a man aged 18-30 years in good health.

The chain combines TRBV13 with TRBJ2-1, with D possibly being TRBD2 (5 bases). This CDR3 comprises 12 residues. Germline values: CDR1 PRHDT, CDR2 FYEKMQ (reference sequence). The V gene lost 4 bases and the J gene lost 6 bases, with 7 bases spanning the gap. The CDR3 region is CASSSTSNEQFF. DNA for the CDR3: TGTGCCAGCAGCTCTACTAGCAATGAGCAGTTCTTC. The complete variable domain, with remaining parts taken from reference TRBV13 and TRBJ2-1, reads AAGVIQSPRHLIKEKRETATLKCYPIPRHDTVYWYQQGPGQDPQFLISFYEKMQSDKGSIPDRFSAQQFSDYHSELNMSSLELGDSALYFCASSSTSNEQFFGPGTRLTVL.

The V call is TRBV4-1, the J call TRBJ2-7, with 8 bases matching TRBD1. The CDR3 is made up of 15 amino acids. Trimming at V came to 3 bases and at J to 2 bases, leaving 6 bases not matched to a gene. Germline CDR1 is MGHRA and CDR2 is YSYEKL. The CDR3 is CASSQKTGAPYEQYF. The CDR3 nucleotides read TGCGCCAGCAGCCAGAAGACAGGGGCCCCCTACGAGCAGTACTTC.

In regard to this clone: Other DNA sequences in the sample encode the same CDR3. The V call is TRBV6-5, the J call TRBJ2-3, with no clear D. Trimming removed 0 bases at V and 2 bases at J, with 3 bases between. The V gene's germline CDR1 is MNHEY and CDR2 SVGAGI. This CDR3 is 13 amino acids long. CDR3 sequence reads: CASSYSPTDTQYF. CDR3 DNA: TGTGCCAGCAGTTACTCGCCCACAGATACGCAGTATTTT.

This clone has more than one count but fewer than ten. The J gene is TRBJ1-2, the V gene TRBV27, with 8 bases fitting TRBD1. Germline values: CDR1 MNHEY, CDR2 SMNVEV (reference sequence). After removal of 3 bases from V and 7 bases from J, the junction contained 7 bases not matched to a gene. The CDR3 totals 14 residues. CDR3 sequence reads: CASSLIGQGGGYTF. CDR3 DNA sequence: TGTGCCAGCAGTTTGATAGGACAGGGCGGTGGCTACACCTTC.

This chain connects TRBV4-2 to TRBJ2-3, with TRBD2 identical over 10 bases. Trimming at V came to 3 bases and at J to 2 bases, leaving 8 bases not matched to a gene. In germline, CDR1 is LGHNA, CDR2 YNFKEQ. The CDR3 has 17 residues. The CDR3, as DNA: TGTGCCAGCAGCCAGGGGGAACTAGCGGGGTTCACAGATACGCAGTATTTT. Protein: CASSQGELAGFTDTQYF.

This clone was found once. The rearrangement links TRBV13 to TRBJ1-6; 9 nucleotides line up with TRBD1. Germline-derived CDR1 and CDR2 are PRHDT and FYEKMQ (reference sequence). The V and J ends lost 1 base and 7 bases, in that order; junction bases with no gene match: 11. This CDR3 has 18 amino acids. CDR3 amino acids: CASSLEGWRDRVNSPLHF. The CDR3, as DNA: TGTGCCAGCAGCTTAGAGGGATGGAGGGACAGGGTAAATTCACCCCTCCACTTT.

As regards this clone: The same CDR3 can be traced to other DNA sequences in this sample. This CDR3 reads CASSSGGAYNEQFF. CDR3 DNA: TGTGCCAGCAGTTCCGGGGGGGCCTACAATGAGCAGTTCTTC. J is TRBJ2-1 and V is TRBV27; 8 positions match TRBD2. CDR3 length equals 14 residues. Germline values: CDR1 MNHEY, CDR2 SMNVEV (reference sequence). The junction had 1 base not matched to a gene; V was cut back by 4 bases and J by 2 bases.

CDR3 sequence reads: CASSLLDSHTDTQYF. CDR3 in DNA: TGTGCCAGCAGCCTCTTGGACAGCCACACAGATACGCAGTATTTT. The chain links TRBV7-2 to TRBJ2-3; tentative D call: TRBD1 (6 bases). V lost 5 bases, J lost 2 bases, and 14 bases lay in between. The germline CDR1 and CDR2 sequences are SGHTA and FQGNSA. This CDR3 has 15 residues.

As to this clone: The same CDR3 can be traced to other DNA sequences in this sample. This sequence joins TRBV9 and TRBJ2-2, with D perhaps assigned TRBD1 or TRBD2 (5 bases each). Trimming removed 2 bases from V and 4 bases from J, with 9 bases in between. The CDR3 sequence is 14 residues long. Germline CDR1 reads SGDLS; CDR2 reads YYNGEE. CDR3 DNA sequence: TGTGCCAGCAGCGTCGGGGCGGGCACCGGGGAGCTGTTTTTT. Encoded protein: CASSVGAGTGELFF.